This is a list of T cell receptor beta chains from one sample in a study of cytomegalovirus exposure and HLA in healthy donors. Measured with immunoSEQ multiplex PCR; TCRdb has only the in-frame clones, and not every one. The data contain 200,000 to 300,000 clones, about 86% of them singletons. The sequenced sample consisted of PBMCs. These receptors were taken from a man aged 18-30 years in good health and CMV-seronegative. The CDR3 runs from the conserved cysteine through the conserved F or W. The order of the fields is clone size, V gene, J gene, CDR3 protein. Only some rows state a clone size, as once, few, many or a class for expanded clones.

clone size: NA
V gene: TRBV19
J gene: TRBJ2-1
CDR3 protein: CASSGQGARGEQFF

clone size: NA
V gene: TRBV27
J gene: TRBJ2-2
CDR3 protein: CASKRNTNTGELFF

clone size: NA
V gene: TRBV27
J gene: TRBJ1-2
CDR3 protein: CASSLGTGGSYGYTF

clone size: few
V gene: TRBV7-3
J gene: TRBJ2-2
CDR3 protein: CASSSGTGGGTGELFF

clone size: NA
V gene: TRBV4-2
J gene: TRBJ2-7
CDR3 protein: CASSPNHGAVSYEQYF

clone size: NA
V gene: TRBV28
J gene: TRBJ2-7
CDR3 protein: CASSLTAGISYEQYF

clone size: NA
V gene: TRBV6-5
J gene: TRBJ2-7
CDR3 protein: CASSYIQGSGSEQYF

clone size: NA
V gene: TRBV5-4
J gene: TRBJ2-2
CDR3 protein: CASSSTLLGELFF

clone size: NA
V gene: TRBV15
J gene: TRBJ2-3
CDR3 protein: CATSRDRSYPQTSGSTDTQYF

clone size: NA
V gene: TRBV6-5
J gene: TRBJ2-7
CDR3 protein: CASSLGGGKYEQYF

clone size: NA
V gene: TRBV7-9
J gene: TRBJ2-1
CDR3 protein: CASERDHEQFF

clone size: NA
V gene: TRBV27
J gene: TRBJ2-2
CDR3 protein: CASSLGREGGELFF

clone size: NA
V gene: TRBV4-3
J gene: TRBJ2-2
CDR3 protein: CASRSAGVNTGELFF

clone size: NA
V gene: TRBV27
J gene: TRBJ2-7
CDR3 protein: CASWTSENYEQYF

clone size: NA
V gene: TRBV4-3
J gene: TRBJ2-1
CDR3 protein: CASSPDWGSSYNEQFF

clone size: NA
V gene: TRBV28
J gene: TRBJ2-7
CDR3 protein: CASSLNILQTSGNF

clone size: NA
V gene: TRBV5-1
J gene: TRBJ2-7
CDR3 protein: CASSSSYEQYF

clone size: NA
V gene: TRBV7-2
J gene: TRBJ2-1
CDR3 protein: CASSLDGTVYNEQFF

clone size: NA
V gene: TRBV6-1
J gene: TRBJ2-7
CDR3 protein: CASSEEVTDYEQYF

clone size: NA
V gene: TRBV2
J gene: TRBJ2-5
CDR3 protein: CASSFTGDRGETQYF

clone size: NA
V gene: TRBV20-1
J gene: TRBJ1-1
CDR3 protein: CSASQDSEAFF

clone size: once
V gene: TRBV7-3
J gene: TRBJ2-3
CDR3 protein: CASSSESGRGQYF

clone size: NA
V gene: TRBV5-1
J gene: TRBJ1-4
CDR3 protein: CASSLSSTNEKLFF

clone size: NA
V gene: TRBV27
J gene: TRBJ2-7
CDR3 protein: CASSRNQLSGQYF

clone size: NA
V gene: TRBV7-2
J gene: TRBJ2-7
CDR3 protein: CASSRPGTAEQYF

clone size: NA
V gene: TRBV19
J gene: TRBJ1-6
CDR3 protein: CASSIFGPNSPLHF

clone size: NA
V gene: TRBV27
J gene: TRBJ1-1
CDR3 protein: CASSFTGRQNTEAFF

clone size: NA
V gene: TRBV29-1
J gene: TRBJ2-5
CDR3 protein: CSVQQGAQKETQYF

clone size: NA
V gene: TRBV27
J gene: TRBJ2-3
CDR3 protein: CASSLSPGARTDTQYF

clone size: NA
V gene: TRBV27
J gene: TRBJ2-1
CDR3 protein: CASSDTGEQFF

clone size: NA
V gene: TRBV12-1
J gene: TRBJ2-1
CDR3 protein: CASSRSMRDEQFF

clone size: once
V gene: TRBV19
J gene: TRBJ2-7
CDR3 protein: CASSAELGTFNYEQYF

clone size: NA
V gene: TRBV5-5
J gene: TRBJ1-2
CDR3 protein: CASSLAPGDYGYTF

clone size: NA
V gene: TRBV29-1
J gene: TRBJ1-2
CDR3 protein: CSVLDTGTGGRGYTF

clone size: NA
V gene: TRBV6-5
J gene: TRBJ2-7
CDR3 protein: CASSFYPGYEQYF

clone size: NA
V gene: TRBV4-3
J gene: TRBJ1-2
CDR3 protein: CASSQDLQGAGYTF

clone size: NA
V gene: TRBV27
J gene: TRBJ1-5
CDR3 protein: CASSGTGLSNQPQHF

clone size: NA
V gene: TRBV5-1
J gene: TRBJ2-5
CDR3 protein: CASSWSGAQETQYF

clone size: NA
V gene: TRBV27
J gene: TRBJ1-1
CDR3 protein: CASREQGMNTEAFF

clone size: few
V gene: TRBV6-1
J gene: TRBJ2-7
CDR3 protein: CASFNLADSYEQYF

clone size: NA
V gene: TRBV4-1
J gene: TRBJ1-1
CDR3 protein: CASSQANSDGLGAFF

clone size: NA
V gene: TRBV28
J gene: TRBJ1-5
CDR3 protein: CASRPGTGGLSGQPQHF

clone size: NA
V gene: TRBV5-1
J gene: TRBJ2-1
CDR3 protein: CASSVIASSSYNEQFF

clone size: NA
V gene: TRBV4-1
J gene: TRBJ1-1
CDR3 protein: CASSHDPGTEAFF

clone size: NA
V gene: TRBV14
J gene: TRBJ2-7
CDR3 protein: CASSRGGTYEQYF

clone size: NA
V gene: TRBV7-9
J gene: TRBJ1-4
CDR3 protein: CATASTGGMNEKLFF

clone size: once
V gene: TRBV28
J gene: TRBJ1-2
CDR3 protein: CASRLDSGAYGYTF

clone size: NA
V gene: TRBV28
J gene: TRBJ2-1
CDR3 protein: CASSLNGIWAPWVF

clone size: once
V gene: TRBV29-1
J gene: TRBJ2-7
CDR3 protein: CSVGQGKGEQYF

clone size: NA
V gene: TRBV5-8
J gene: TRBJ2-1
CDR3 protein: CASSSHAHSSYNEQFF

clone size: NA
V gene: TRBV15
J gene: TRBJ1-3
CDR3 protein: CATSRDSGRNPWGNTIYF